The clone carrying this T cell receptor (beta chain) was seen once. Its antigen is unidentified. Mismatch with germline at one junction end may stem from a read error. Germline V gives CDR1 MNHNS, CDR2 SASEGT. The CDR3 contains 14 residues. The use of a sample-barcoded 5' primer and a J-beta primer mix characterized a second PCR of roughly 6 to 11 cycles. Each CDR3 protein gets one entry after TCRdb re-called the 5' RACE reads with MiXCR. This table holds roughly 1.9 million distinct CDR3 sequences, about 39% found once. Each of the donors had roughly 9.1 milliliters of peripheral blood drawn into EDTA-treated Vacutainer tubes. The study isolated at least 7 million PBMCs from each sample. This sample was included in a study of blood T cells in healthy people across ages. Broader study findings: Estimated diversity that came from one million T cells was considered an underestimate. Greater diversity and more naive CD4+ cells were seen in long-lived donors than in aged donors.

This chain uses TRBV6-1 with TRBJ2-4; D might be TRBD1 (5 bases). This TCR derives from a human donor in good health. Sequenced: blood. CDR3 sequence (DNA): TGTACCAGCAGTAAGACAGACAGCAAAAACATTCAGTACTTC. It yields the protein CTSSKTDSKNIQYF.